This is a list of T cell receptor beta chains from one sample in a study of cytomegalovirus exposure and HLA in healthy donors. Assay used: immunoSEQ multiplex PCR; TCRdb lists only in-frame clones, some missing. The sample holds about 150,000 clones; about 80% are singletons and the top ten take approximately 13%. Sequenced: PBMCs. These receptors all come from a man between 35 and 55 years old in good health and CMV-seropositive. The CDR3 runs from the conserved cysteine through the conserved F or W. A D gene is named only where the DNA matches it firmly. Clone sizes are given selectively: once, few, many, or a class where the clone is expanded.

clone_size d_call j_call v_call cdr3_nt cdr3_aa
once . TRBJ2-7 TRBV18 TGTGCCAGCTCACCACCGGGACAACCTTACGAGCAGTACTTC CASSPPGQPYEQYF
. . TRBJ2-4 TRBV5-1 TGCGCCAGCAGCTTGGTCGCAGGGTCCGCCAAAAACATTCAGTACTTC CASSLVAGSAKNIQYF
. . TRBJ2-6 TRBV2 TGTGCCAGCAGTGCTGAGTCTGGGGCCAACGTCCTGACTTTC CASSAESGANVLTF
. . TRBJ1-2 TRBV6-5 TGTGCCGGCAGTTACTCGAACGGAGGAACTGACTACACCTTC CAGSYSNGGTDYTF
. TRBD1 TRBJ2-7 TRBV7-2 TGTGCCAGCAGCTCACAGGGGCTCACCTACGAGCAGTACTTC CASSSQGLTYEQYF
. TRBD1 TRBJ1-1 TRBV4-1 TGCGCCAGCAGCCAAGAGGACAGGGTCTGGACTGAAGCTTTCTTT CASSQEDRVWTEAFF
. TRBD1 TRBJ1-1 TRBV11-2 TGTGCCAGCAGCTTCGACAGGGGGGCTGAAGCTTTCTTT CASSFDRGAEAFF
few . TRBJ2-7 TRBV6-1 TGTGCCAGCTGGGTGGGAGGCGGGATTTACGAGCAGTACTTC CASWVGGGIYEQYF
. . TRBJ1-1 TRBV29-1 TGCAGCGTTTCCTTCTACACTGAAGCTTTCTTT CSVSFYTEAFF
few TRBD2 TRBJ2-1 TRBV7-2 TGTGCCAGCAGCTTACGAACTAGCGGTAACGGTGAGCAGTTCTTC CASSLRTSGNGEQFF
. TRBD2 TRBJ2-3 TRBV5-1 TGCGCCAGCAGCGTACTAGCGGGAGGAGGTAGCACAGATACGCAGTATTTT CASSVLAGGGSTDTQYF
. . TRBJ2-1 TRBV18 TGTGCCAGCTCACCAATGAGGGACAATGAGCAGTTCTTC CASSPMRDNEQFF
. TRBD2 TRBJ2-4 TRBV10-2 TGCGCCAGCGGCCAAAGCGGGGACATTCAGTACTTC CASGQSGDIQYF
. TRBD2 TRBJ2-1 TRBV5-1 TGCGCCAGCAGCTTACCCGGACTAGCGTCCAGCAATGAGCAGTTCTTC CASSLPGLASSNEQFF
. . TRBJ2-6 TRBV11-2 TGTGCCAGCAGCGAAGCCCGGACAGCTGGGGCCAACGTCCTGACTTTC CASSEARTAGANVLTF
. . TRBJ1-1 TRBV6-1 TGTGCCAGCAGTGAGGCGGCGAACACTGAAGCTTTCTTT CASSEAANTEAFF
. . TRBJ2-1 TRBV5-6 TGTGCCAGCAGGCGGGATTTGGATGAGCAGTTCTTC CASRRDLDEQFF
once TRBD1 TRBJ1-5 TRBV18 TGTGCCAGCGACCTAGGACAGGGGAATCAGCCCCAGCATTTT CASDLGQGNQPQHF
. . TRBJ2-5 TRBV19 TGTGCCAGTACCAGTCACGGGGAGACCCAGTACTTC CASTSHGETQYF
. . TRBJ1-6 TRBV28 TGTGCCAGCAACCAGGGGAATGATTCACCCCTCCACTTT CASNQGNDSPLHF
. TRBD2 TRBJ2-7 TRBV27 TGTGCCAGCAGTTTATCCGACCCCTACGGAGCGGGGCCTATCTACGAGCAGTACTTC CASSLSDPYGAGPIYEQYF
. TRBD1 TRBJ1-2 TRBV29-1 TGCAGCGTTTCTGCCGGGACAGGGACCTATGGCTACACCTTC CSVSAGTGTYGYTF
. . TRBJ2-6 TRBV7-8 TGTGCCAGCAGCCAAGGGAGCTCTGGGGCCAACGTCCTGACTTTC CASSQGSSGANVLTF
few . TRBJ1-3 TRBV9 TGTGCCAGCAGCGCGGGACCAACAGGGTCTGGAAACACCATATATTTT CASSAGPTGSGNTIYF
. TRBD1 TRBJ1-2 TRBV2 TGTGCCAGCCTCATAGACAGGGGCGATTATGGCTACACCTTC CASLIDRGDYGYTF
. . TRBJ1-4 TRBV6-6 TGTGCCAGCAGCCAGGGTTCGGAAAAACTGTTTTTT CASSQGSEKLFF
. TRBD2 TRBJ2-7 TRBV19 TGTGCCAGTAGTGTTAGCGGGATTCACCACGAGCAGTACTTC CASSVSGIHHEQYF
. TRBD2 TRBJ2-1 TRBV6-5 TGTGCCAGCGGGAGCGGGAAACCTCAGTTCTTC CASGSGKPQFF
. TRBD1 TRBJ2-4 TRBV5-1 TGCGCCAGCAGCTCGGACAGGCTTGGCGGAAACAGTCAGTACTTC CASSSDRLGGNSQYF